The source of this T cell receptor (beta chain) is a study of T cell changes during pregnancy in multiple sclerosis. Germline values: CDR1 MRHNA, CDR2 SNTAGT. This CDR3 has 17 amino acids. Trimming left V 5 bases short and J 0 bases short, with 16 bases between. Data came from immunoSEQ multiplex PCR; TCRdb stores just in-frame clones and leaves some out. The profile covers just over 15,000 clones, with approximately 80% appearing a single time and approximately 18% taken by the ten largest. The chain recombines TRBV6-4 with TRBJ2-2; D unresolved. The specimen comprised CD8+ T cells from peripheral blood mononuclear cells, sampled after pregnancy. The source of this sequence is a female donor in good health, enrolled as a control in a pregnancy study. For the CDR3, the DNA is TGTGCCAGCAGTCGAACTGGAGACGGATCGAACACCGGGGAGCTGTTTTTT. Translation gives CASSRTGDGSNTGELFF.